This T cell receptor (beta chain) was recovered during a study of cytomegalovirus exposure and HLA in healthy donors. Across the study: A previous analysis identified 95 million to 130 million unique TCR beta sequences derived from roughly 180 million T cells. Study-level results: When analyzed later, the rates of TCR association showed variation by HLA locus, with DRB1 the most and HLA-C the fewest.

PCR used 60 Vbeta primers and 13 Jbeta primers. The repertoire was sequenced with immunoSEQ multiplex PCR; TCRdb's copy has only in-frame clones and lacks some. Altogether around 200,000 clones are present, 65% to 85% being singletons, with the ten largest covering around 1.6%. CDR1 is ENHRY, CDR2 SYGVKD, per germline. V lost 10 bases, J lost 4 bases, and 14 bases lay in between. CDR3 size: 13 residues. In the case of this clone: Its target is not known.

The origin of this receptor is a woman under 30 in good health and CMV-seronegative. Sample: PBMCs. The rearrangement joins TRBV10-3 to TRBJ1-3; D possibly corresponds to TRBD1 (5 bases). The CDR3 here is CATSTGSGNTIYF. The CDR3 DNA reads as TGTGCCACCTCAACAGGCTCAGGAAACACCATATATTTT.